Following are 27 T cell receptor beta chains from one sample sequenced in a study of blood T cell repertoires in COVID-19. TCRdb's table, derived via immunoSEQ multiplex PCR, lists solely in-frame clones and lacks some. Of more than 95,000 clones detected, more than 75% appear once; the ten largest clones hold 1.5% to 1.7%. Specimen: peripheral blood. The receptors shown here come from a human donor in a cohort sampled during active COVID-19.

The genes are TRBV12-3 or TRBV12-4 and TRBJ2-1; 9 positions agree with TRBD2. V shed 7 bases and J 9 bases; nucleotides not matched to a gene: 7. There are 13 residues in the CDR3. This CDR3 is CASKLAGYGEQFF. CDR3 sequence (DNA): TGTGCCAGCAAGCTAGCGGGGTACGGTGAGCAGTTCTTC.

This sequence joins TRBV28 and TRBJ2-2; 10 positions agree with TRBD2. The CDR3 sequence is 15 residues long. Germline assignment: CDR1 MDHEN and CDR2 SYDVKM. V was clipped by 7 bases and J by 9 bases; unmatched bases: 11. For the CDR3, the DNA is TGTGCCAGCATCACAACCGGGACTAGCGTACGGGAGCTGTTTTTT. This codes for CASITTGTSVRELFF.

This clone showed up just once. The chain employs TRBV30 and TRBJ2-5; 9 bases align to TRBD2. The CDR3 is made up of 18 amino acids. CDR1 and CDR2 from the germline V gene are GTSNPN and SVGIG (reference sequence). V shed 3 bases, J shed 1 base, and the junction held 15 bases outside the gene matches. The CDR3 region has the DNA TGTGCCTGGAGCGGTACGGGCGGGGAGCGGGGGGTCCAAGAGACCCAGTACTTC. Residues: CAWSGTGGERGVQETQYF.

The V gene is TRBV2, the J gene TRBJ2-2, with D perhaps matching TRBD2 (5 bases). The CDR3 length is 13 residues. Germline values: CDR1 SNHLY, CDR2 FYNNEI. Deletions cut 4 bases from V and 6 bases from J, with 9 bases between. The CDR3 coding sequence is TGTGCCAGCAGTGCAACTAGGCCCGGGGAGCTGTTTTTT. This gives the protein CASSATRPGELFF.

The chain is built from TRBV10-3 and TRBJ2-3, with TRBD2 matching over 13 bases. The V segment lost 10 bases and the J segment 4 bases; nucleotides outside the gene matches: 5. The CDR3 totals 14 residues. The germline V gene encodes CDR1 ENHRY and CDR2 SYGVKD. The CDR3 region is CATRTSGSPDTQYF. The DNA for the CDR3 is TGTGCCACCAGGACTAGCGGGAGCCCAGATACGCAGTATTTT.

The gene calls are TRBV24-1 and TRBJ1-5; 10 bases match TRBD1. V lost 4 bases, J lost 3 bases, and 5 bases stayed unmatched. The CDR3 runs 16 residues. Per the germline V gene, CDR1 is KGHDR and CDR2 is SFDVKD. CDR3 sequence reads: CATSDHGTGDNQPQHF. The CDR3 bases are TGTGCCACCAGTGACCACGGGACAGGGGACAATCAGCCCCAGCATTTT.

The chain is built from TRBV5-1 and TRBJ2-1, with 8 nucleotides matching TRBD2. The V segment lost 4 bases and the J segment 4 bases; nucleotides outside the gene matches: 10. Per germline, CDR1 SGHRS and CDR2 YFSETQ. This CDR3 spans 16 amino acids. The CDR3 DNA sequence: TGCGCCAGCAGCCGACGGGGACTAGAGGTTTACAATGAGCAGTTCTTC. Translating gives CASSRRGLEVYNEQFF.

This rearrangement joins TRBV5-4 to TRBJ2-3; TRBD2 might be the D (6 bases). The germline V gene encodes CDR1 SGHNT and CDR2 YYREEE (reference sequence). The CDR3 totals 16 residues. Deletions cut 4 bases from V and 1 base from J, with 16 bases between. The CDR3 sequence: CASSPGRRDGTDTQYF. In nucleotides, the CDR3 is TGTGCCAGCAGCCCGGGTCGGCGGGACGGCACAGATACGCAGTATTTT.

This rearrangement joins TRBV6-1 to TRBJ2-5, with 7 bases lining up with TRBD1. The CDR3 runs 14 residues. Looked up from germline, CDR1 is MNHNS and CDR2 is SASEGT. The V segment lost 3 bases and the J segment 4 bases; nucleotides outside the gene matches: 5. CDR3 bases: TGTGCCAGCAGTGACAGGGGGATCCGAGAGACCCAGTACTTC. This encodes CASSDRGIRETQYF.

In its sample, this clone was seen once. The chain is built from TRBV5-1 and TRBJ1-2; D might be TRBD1 (6 bases). The V gene's germline CDR1 is SGHRS and CDR2 YFSETQ. V lost 4 bases and J 3 bases, leaving 10 bases between the germline ends. The CDR3 has 13 residues. The CDR3 loop reads CASSLRQDYGYTF. Written as DNA, the CDR3 is TGCGCCAGCAGCCTTCGACAGGACTATGGCTACACCTTC.

The chain employs TRBV12-3 or TRBV12-4 and TRBJ2-3; D unresolved. There are 11 residues in the CDR3. The V gene lost 7 bases and the J gene lost 8 bases, with 10 bases spanning the gap. The CDR3: CASTPSGTQYF. The CDR3 DNA sequence: TGTGCCAGCACCCCGTCCGGTACGCAGTATTTT.

The chain is built from TRBV6-2 or TRBV6-3 and TRBJ1-5; the match to TRBD1 covers 7 bases. Germline-derived CDR1 and CDR2 are MNHEY and SVGEGT. The CDR3 is made up of 16 amino acids. Germline trimming cut 5 bases from V and 2 bases from J; bases unmatched to any gene: 9. The CDR3 sequence is CASSHFRQGGNQPQHF. The CDR3 DNA reads TGTGCCAGCAGTCATTTTAGACAGGGAGGCAATCAGCCCCAGCATTTT.

The chain has TRBV6-5 and TRBJ2-3; 10 nucleotides agree with TRBD2. V gave up 7 bases and J gave up 4 bases; unmatched junction bases: 8. The CDR3 runs to 15 residues. Germline CDR1 reads MNHEY; CDR2 reads SVGAGI. The CDR3 bases are TGTGCCAGCAAACGGAGCGGGGGGGCCCCAGATACGCAGTATTTT. This codes for CASKRSGGAPDTQYF.

The J gene is TRBJ2-7, the V gene TRBV4-1, with a weak D call TRBD2 (6 bases). The ends were cut back, 6 bases at V and 2 bases at J, with 11 bases in the middle. The germline V gene has CDR1 MGHRA and CDR2 YSYEKL. The CDR3 covers 13 residues. The CDR3 loop is CASSPGGPYEQYF. CDR3 DNA sequence: TGCGCCAGCAGTCCAGGAGGGCCCTACGAGCAGTACTTC.

About this clone itself: The same CDR3 is also encoded by other DNA sequences in this sample. This chain connects TRBV5-5 to TRBJ1-2; 9 nucleotides match TRBD1. CDR1 is SGHKS and CDR2 is YYEKEE in the germline V gene (reference sequence). With 4 bases clipped from V and 7 bases from J, the junction kept 17 bases outside the gene matches. This CDR3 comprises 17 residues. The CDR3 DNA follows: TGTGCCAGCAGCCAGGACACATTAAACAGGGGGCGAGGTGGCTACACCTTC. This gives the protein CASSQDTLNRGRGGYTF.

The rearrangement joins TRBV7-8 to TRBJ2-1, with 11 nucleotides matching TRBD2. The V and J ends lost 2 bases and 6 bases, in that order; junction bases with no gene match: 6. Germline-derived CDR1 and CDR2 are SGHVS and FQNEAQ. This CDR3 has 16 residues. The CDR3 DNA follows: TGTGCCAGCAGCTTACTAGCGGGGGGCCCCTCCAATGAGCAGTTCTTC. Translated, it gives CASSLLAGGPSNEQFF.

The chain couples TRBV7-9 to TRBJ1-5, with 8 bases matching TRBD1. The germline gives CDR1 SEHNR, CDR2 FQNEAQ (reference sequence). The length of the CDR3 is 14 residues. Trimming took 4 bases from V and 5 from J; bases not matched to a gene: 4. CDR3 DNA sequence: TGTGCCAGCAGCTCCGGACAGGGTCATCAGCCCCAGCATTTT. Translation gives CASSSGQGHQPQHF.

The chain employs TRBV28 and TRBJ1-2; 8 positions match TRBD1. There are 13 residues in the CDR3. V trimming: 6 bases; J trimming: 6 bases; junction bases outside the gene matches: 6. Germline CDR1 MDHEN, CDR2 SYDVKM. The DNA for the CDR3 is TGTGCCAGCAGCCGGACAGGGTTACATGGCTACACCTTC. This gives the protein CASSRTGLHGYTF.

The rearrangement links TRBV5-1 to TRBJ2-7; 7 bases match TRBD1. This CDR3 contains 13 residues. Germline lookup yields CDR1 SGHRS and CDR2 YFSETQ. After removal of 4 bases from V and 4 bases from J, the junction contained 5 bases not matched to a gene. The CDR3 DNA is TGCGCCAGCAGCCCGGACAGGTCTTACGAGCAGTACTTC. Its protein product is CASSPDRSYEQYF.

V gene TRBV7-9 combines with J gene TRBJ2-5; 9 bases align to TRBD1. The CDR3 consists of 16 residues. J lost 5 bases, V lost 5 bases, and 12 bases had no gene match. Germline lookup yields CDR1 SEHNR and CDR2 FQNEAQ (reference sequence). CDR3 sequence: CASSPRGDRVIETQYF. The CDR3 nucleotides are TGTGCCAGCAGCCCCCGGGGGGACAGGGTAATCGAGACCCAGTACTTC.

The J gene is TRBJ2-7, the V gene TRBV2, with 8 bases aligning to TRBD2. The V segment lost 2 bases and the J segment 3 bases; nucleotides outside the gene matches: 6. Germline V gives CDR1 SNHLY, CDR2 FYNNEI. CDR3 length equals 15 residues. The CDR3: CASSETAGGGYEQYF. CDR3 nucleotides: TGTGCCAGCAGTGAAACCGCGGGAGGAGGCTACGAGCAGTACTTC. The full variable domain, rest sourced from reference TRBV2 and TRBJ2-7, is EPEVTQTPSHQVTQMGQEVILRCVPISNHLYFYWYRQILGQKVEFLVSFYNNEISEKSEIFDDQFSVERPDGSNFTLKIRSTKLEDSAMYFCASSETAGGGYEQYFGPGTRLTVT.

This clone was seen only once. The same CDR3 also results from other DNA sequences found in this sample. This chain connects TRBV12-3 or TRBV12-4 to TRBJ1-1; D unclear. The ends were cut back, 2 bases at V and 1 base at J, with 5 bases in the middle. The CDR3 consists of 13 residues. For the CDR3, the DNA is TGTGCCAGCAGTTTAACAGCGAACACTGAAGCTTTCTTT. Translated, it gives CASSLTANTEAFF.

The rearrangement joins TRBV30 to TRBJ1-2; possibly TRBD1 for D (6 bases). This CDR3 has 14 residues. Deletions cut 2 bases from V and 8 bases from J, with 18 bases between. The germline V gene has CDR1 GTSNPN and CDR2 SVGIG (reference sequence). The CDR3 here is CAWSRPPKGVGYTF. CDR3 in DNA: TGTGCCTGGAGTAGGCCACCGAAGGGGGTGGGCTACACCTTC.

The chain has TRBV6-6 and TRBJ2-5; 7 bases match TRBD2. The V gene end was trimmed by 5 bases and the J gene end by 3 bases; junction bases not matched to a gene: 12. Looked up from germline, CDR1 is MNHNY and CDR2 is SVGAGI (reference sequence). The CDR3 is 16 amino acids. CDR3 loop: CASSPGASGNEETQYF. As DNA, the CDR3 is TGTGCCAGCAGTCCCGGGGCTAGCGGAAATGAAGAGACCCAGTACTTC.

The rearrangement uses TRBV7-2 and TRBJ2-1; the D is unclear. Between the trimmed V and J ends, which lost 4 bases and 2 bases, there was a span of 6 bases. The germline gives CDR1 SGHTA, CDR2 FQGNSA. CDR3 length: 13 residues. The CDR3 is CASSSPAYNEQFF. The CDR3 coding sequence is TGTGCCAGCAGCTCCCCCGCCTACAATGAGCAGTTCTTC. The full variable domain, rest sourced from reference TRBV7-2 and TRBJ2-1, is GAGVSQSPSNKVTEKGKDVELRCDPISGHTALYWYRQSLGQGLEFLIYFQGNSAPDKSGLPSDRFSAERTGGSVSTLTIQRTQQEDSAVYLCASSSPAYNEQFFGPGTRLTVL.

The genes are TRBV20-1 and TRBJ1-4; D is perhaps TRBD1 (5 bases). CDR1 is DFQATT, CDR2 SNEGSKA, per germline (reference sequence). The V and J ends lost 3 bases and 7 bases respectively, with 9 bases between them. The CDR3 is 12 residues long. CDR3 DNA sequence: TGCAGTGCTAGTGGGGGGGGTGAAAAACTGTTTTTT. Amino acids: CSASGGGEKLFF.

This chain joins TRBV5-1 and TRBJ2-5; D remains ambiguous. The germline CDR1 and CDR2 sequences are SGHRS and YFSETQ. The CDR3 length is 14 residues. Trimming pared 0 bases from V and 2 bases from J, leaving 8 bases between. The CDR3 here is CASSLGLQQETQYF. Written as DNA, the CDR3 is TGCGCCAGCAGCTTGGGACTGCAACAAGAGACCCAGTACTTC.